Listed below are T cell receptor beta chains from one sample, sequenced in a study of neoadjuvant anti-PD-1 for oral cavity cancer. The data were produced by immunoSEQ multiplex PCR, yet TCRdb's version contains in-frame clones alone and is incomplete. The sample yields about 9,600 clones, under 70% seen once. The sequencing here drew on PBMCs, taken after nivolumab (anti-PD-1) treatment. All receptors derive from a person aged 35-79 years with oral cavity squamous cell carcinoma. Each CDR3 is given with its conserved first and last residue. D genes are given only for firm matches. Rows may omit the clone size; those that give it use once, few, many or a size class.

TRBJ1-2 | TRBV6-6 | few | NA | CASSSDVRWGYTF | TGTGCCAGCAGCTCGGACGTACGGTGGGGCTACACCTTC
TRBJ2-7 | TRBV29-1 | NA | TRBD1 | CSVRTGTGSTYEQYF | TGCAGCGTTCGAACCGGGACAGGCTCCACCTACGAGCAGTACTTC
TRBJ1-2 | TRBV30 | few | NA | CAWSVRGHHGYTF | TGTGCCTGGAGTGTACGAGGGCACCATGGCTACACCTTC
TRBJ2-3 | TRBV5-1 | NA | NA | CASSPPSPSTDTQYF | TGCGCCAGCAGCCCCCCTTCCCCTAGCACAGATACGCAGTATTTT
TRBJ1-1 | TRBV28 | NA | NA | CASSATTGPSNTEAFF | TGTGCCAGCAGTGCTACGACAGGTCCCTCCAACACTGAAGCTTTCTTT
TRBJ2-1 | TRBV7-2 | once | NA | CASSLKGLNNEQFF | TGTGCCAGCAGCTTGAAGGGGCTTAACAATGAGCAGTTCTTC
TRBJ1-4 | TRBV7-9 | NA | NA | CASSLLGSNEKLFF | TGTGCCAGCAGCCTTTTAGGGTCTAATGAAAAACTGTTTTTT
TRBJ2-1 | TRBV5-1 | NA | TRBD2 | CASSLRAGPYNEQFF | TGCGCCAGCAGCTTGAGAGCGGGACCATACAATGAGCAGTTCTTC
TRBJ2-1 | TRBV13 | NA | NA | CASSLGGGGYNEQFF | TGTGCCAGCAGCTTAGGAGGGGGAGGCTACAATGAGCAGTTCTTC
TRBJ1-4 | TRBV4-2 | few | NA | CASSQDVLQPKLFF | TGTGCCAGCAGCCAAGATGTCCTACAGCCAAAACTGTTTTTT
TRBJ2-1 | TRBV2 | NA | NA | CASSETLAGEQFF | TGTGCCAGCAGTGAAACCCTTGCGGGAGAGCAGTTCTTC
TRBJ2-7 | TRBV5-1 | few | TRBD2 | CASSLGRGTSGKDEQYF | TGCGCCAGCAGCCTGGGAAGGGGGACTAGCGGGAAAGACGAGCAGTACTTC
TRBJ1-3 | TRBV6-5 | NA | NA | CASGLVSSGNTIYF | TGTGCCAGCGGCCTAGTCTCCTCTGGAAACACCATATATTTT
TRBJ1-5 | TRBV9 | NA | TRBD1 | CASSAGTGSYQPQHF | TGTGCCAGCAGCGCCGGGACAGGGAGTTATCAGCCCCAGCATTTT
TRBJ1-1 | TRBV5-1 | few | TRBD1 | CASSFDRGNTEAFF | TGCGCCAGCAGTTTTGACAGGGGCAACACTGAAGCTTTCTTT
TRBJ1-1 | TRBV5-1 | NA | NA | CASSLWGTKQAFF | TGCGCCAGCAGCTTATGGGGGACCAAACAAGCTTTCTTT
TRBJ1-5 | TRBV10-3 | NA | NA | CAISESKFGWPQHF | TGTGCCATCAGTGAGTCGAAATTCGGCTGGCCCCAGCATTTT
TRBJ2-1 | TRBV5-6 | NA | NA | CASSLGPAVPGQEQFF | TGTGCCAGCAGCTTGGGACCGGCAGTCCCAGGACAAGAGCAGTTCTTC
TRBJ1-1 | TRBV5-1 | once | TRBD1 | CASSFKGQGNTEAFF | TGCGCCAGCAGCTTCAAAGGACAGGGGAACACTGAAGCTTTCTTT
TRBJ1-1 | TRBV30 | few | NA | CAWDSTGGTEAFF | TGTGCCTGGGACTCCACAGGAGGGACTGAAGCTTTCTTT
TRBJ1-2 | TRBV19 | NA | NA | CASKRTRTNYGYTF | TGTGCCAGTAAACGGACACGGACAAACTATGGCTACACCTTC
TRBJ1-6 | TRBV30 | NA | NA | CACRGISYNSPLHF | TGTGCCTGCCGAGGGATCTCCTATAATTCACCCCTCCACTTT
TRBJ1-1 | TRBV27 | NA | NA | CASSLTSGVGTFF | TGTGCCAGCAGTTTAACTTCGGGGGTGGGGACTTTCTTT
TRBJ2-3 | TRBV29-1 | NA | NA | CSVDWGDTQYF | TGCAGCGTTGATTGGGGGGATACGCAGTATTTT
TRBJ2-1 | TRBV5-1 | NA | NA | CASSGGRGAYNEQFF | TGCGCCAGCAGCGGGGGACGGGGAGCCTACAATGAGCAGTTCTTC
TRBJ1-2 | TRBV19 | NA | TRBD1 | CASSPRDRGYGYTF | TGTGCCAGTAGTCCGAGGGACAGGGGCTATGGCTACACCTTC
TRBJ1-5 | TRBV19 | NA | NA | CASSPRVGTVQPQHF | TGTGCCAGTAGTCCCCGCGTGGGGACGGTTCAGCCCCAGCATTTT
TRBJ1-1 | TRBV12-5 | NA | NA | CASGITENTEAFF | TGTGCTAGTGGCATCACAGAAAACACTGAAGCTTTCTTT
TRBJ2-1 | TRBV11-2 | NA | TRBD2 | CASSLWGTSGGGGLNEQFF | TGTGCCAGCAGCTTATGGGGGACTAGCGGGGGAGGAGGCCTCAATGAGCAGTTCTTC
TRBJ2-1 | TRBV6-1 | NA | NA | CASSEKGGPSSYNEQFF | TGTGCCAGCAGTGAAAAGGGGGGGCCGAGCTCCTACAATGAGCAGTTCTTC
TRBJ2-7 | TRBV6-5 | once | NA | CASTSPGQGPYEQYF | TGTGCCAGCACCTCTCCAGGGCAGGGTCCCTACGAGCAGTACTTC
TRBJ1-6 | TRBV7-3 | few | NA | CASSLGRVNSPLHF | TGTGCCAGCAGCTTAGGACGCGTTAATTCACCCCTCCACTTT
TRBJ2-1 | TRBV15 | few | NA | CATSSPTGRGHNEQFF | TGTGCCACCAGCAGTCCGACGGGGCGGGGCCACAATGAGCAGTTCTTC